This T cell receptor beta chain derives from a study of cytotoxic CD8 clonotypes in ibrutinib-treated CLL. The overall study: IGHV unmutated under 18; relapsed/refractory 11 to 12; treatment-naive about 15. Response samples came after a median about 13 months of treatment, range 6 to 36. Study-level results: While tracking circulating CD8+ T-cell counts, baseline clonality exceeded that of age-matched healthy donors.

TCRdb's table, derived via immunoSEQ multiplex PCR, lists solely in-frame clones and lacks some. This table holds 130,000 to 150,000 clones, 91% found once. As to this clone: Its antigen is still unknown.

Germline V gene data show CDR1 as LGHNA and CDR2 as YNFKEQ. With 1 base removed from V and 1 base from J, the gap between germline ends came to 12 bases. This CDR3 spans 16 amino acids. The material was PBMCs, obtained after 12 months of ibrutinib treatment. The chain carries TRBV4-2 and TRBJ2-3; D unclear. The sequence derives from a human donor with chronic lymphocytic leukemia. The CDR3 region is CASSQGSKVGTDTQYF. The CDR3 DNA reads as TGTGCCAGCAGCCAAGGGTCCAAAGTGGGCACAGATACGCAGTATTTT.